The sequence of this T cell receptor (beta chain) was determined in a study of metastatic and nonmetastatic thyroid tumors. TCRdb used MiXCR to call clones anew from the PCR reads. The sample shows 14,000 to 15,000 clones, about 23% of them seen only once. Broader study findings: It was reportedly found that TCR beta diversity was significantly higher in malignant thyroid tumors than in benign nodules, a difference seen in both blood and tumor samples.

This clone appeared a few times. Its target is not known. Patients underwent thyroid surgery, and none had received any treatment before it. CDR1 and CDR2 (germline): SGHAT, FQNNGV. V was cut by 5 bases and J by 0 bases, with 14 bases left in between. The CDR3 consists of 16 residues. J is TRBJ2-1 and V is TRBV11-2; no clear D gene. The clonotype was recovered from a female donor with papillary thyroid cancer or a benign thyroid nodule (not recorded which). Some clones in this sample may be carry-over from other donors' samples. Sequencing was carried out using tumor tissue. The DNA for the CDR3 is TGTGCCAGCAGCCCTCCCAGCGCGAGCTCCTACAATGAGCAGTTCTTC. This encodes CASSPPSASSYNEQFF.